The next 30 T cell receptor beta chains were all read from a single sample in a study of blood T cells in healthy people across ages (dated by TCRdb to 2013 to 2016). Libraries were made using 5' RACE. The run used an Illumina HiSeq 2500. A second PCR of about 6 to 12 cycles was performed with a sample-barcoded 5' primer and a J-beta primer mix. Clones were called with MiXCR by TCRdb after fastp trimmed the public reads at Q25, and only in-frame beta chains were retained. Rows are combined by CDR3 protein, so each entry shows the most common genes and DNA. Counted in this sample were roughly 500,000 distinct CDR3 sequences; 27% of them appeared once. The ten most abundant clones make up under 20% of the sample. The sample taken for sequencing was blood. These TCRs come from a woman in her seventies in good health.

The chain links TRBV18 to TRBJ2-3; 14 positions match TRBD2. Trimming cost V 4 bases and J 0 bases; bases outside gene matches: 6. This CDR3 region has 18 residues. Germline-derived CDR1 and CDR2 are KGHSH and LQKENI. The CDR3 bases are TGTGCCAGCTCACGGACTAGCGGGGGGACCGTAAGCACAGATACGCAGTATTTT. Encoded protein: CASSRTSGGTVSTDTQYF.

The CDR3 DNA follows: TGCGCCAGCAGCTTTTCCGGACGGGTCACAGATACGCAGTATTTT. Translating gives CASSFSGRVTDTQYF. The chain combines TRBV5-1 with TRBJ2-3, with D uncertain. Germline CDR1 and CDR2: SGHRS and YFSETQ. V lost 2 bases to trimming and J lost 2 bases, with 12 bases between them. This CDR3 is 15 amino acids long. The full variable domain, with the rest looked up from reference TRBV5-1 and TRBJ2-3, is KAGVTQTPRYLIKTRGQQVTLSCSPISGHRSVSWYQQTPGQGLQFLFEYFSETQRNKGNFPGRFSGRQFSNSRSEMNVSTLELGDSALYLCASSFSGRVTDTQYFGPGTRLTVL.

The V gene is TRBV12-3 or TRBV12-4, the J gene TRBJ1-2, with D possibly matching TRBD1 (6 bases). The length of the CDR3 is 12 residues. V dropped 6 bases and J dropped 7 bases, with 12 bases sitting between them. The DNA for the CDR3 is TGTGCCAGCAGCCGGACAGCGAGTGGCTACACCTTC. Protein: CASSRTASGYTF.

This clonotype was detected once. This chain links TRBV20-1 with TRBJ1-1, with unresolved D. In germline, CDR1 is DFQATT, CDR2 SNEGSKA (reference sequence). Trimming removed 1 base at V and 4 bases at J, with 10 bases between. The CDR3 has 13 residues. The CDR3 DNA is TGCAGTGCTAGAGTGGGAGTGGGCACTGAAGCTTTCTTT. Translation gives CSARVGVGTEAFF.

The V and J genes are TRBV20-1 and TRBJ2-2; 9 nucleotides line up with TRBD1. In germline, CDR1 is DFQATT, CDR2 SNEGSKA (reference sequence). The CDR3 contains 15 residues. V gave up 5 bases and J gave up 5 bases; unmatched junction bases: 9. This CDR3 is CSAARGTGKTGELFF. The CDR3 bases are TGCAGTGCTGCCCGGGGGACAGGGAAGACCGGGGAGCTGTTTTTT.

The J gene is TRBJ2-3, the V gene TRBV5-1; TRBD1 might be the D (6 bases). Germline V lookup: CDR1 SGHRS, CDR2 YFSETQ. V lost 0 bases and J 5 bases, leaving 13 bases between the germline ends. The CDR3 consists of 15 residues. The CDR3 loop is CASSLVGTGIDTQYF. The CDR3, as DNA: TGCGCCAGCAGCTTGGTGGGAACAGGGATAGATACGCAGTATTTT. The complete variable domain, with remaining parts taken from reference TRBV5-1 and TRBJ2-3, reads KAGVTQTPRYLIKTRGQQVTLSCSPISGHRSVSWYQQTPGQGLQFLFEYFSETQRNKGNFPGRFSGRQFSNSRSEMNVSTLELGDSALYLCASSLVGTGIDTQYFGPGTRLTVL.

CDR3 nucleotides: TGTGCCAGCAGTCTACTTACCGGGCAGGGAGCTAATGAAAAACTGTTTTTT. Its translation: CASSLLTGQGANEKLFF. The rearrangement joins TRBV7-8 to TRBJ1-4; tentatively, D is TRBD1 (5 bases). From germline, CDR1 is SGHVS and CDR2 FQNEAQ. The CDR3 extends over 17 amino acids. V was trimmed by 6 bases and J by 3 bases, leaving 20 bases between them.

This clonotype came up many times. V usage is TRBV28 and J usage is TRBJ1-2; weak D call: TRBD1 (6 bases). The V end was cut by 1 base, the J end by 4 bases, with 7 bases between. CDR3 length equals 13 residues. CDR1 is MDHEN, CDR2 SYDVKM, per germline. For the CDR3, the DNA is TGTGCCAGCAGTTTATTGGGGGCCTATGGCTACACCTTC. This translates into CASSLLGAYGYTF.

V is TRBV2 and J is TRBJ1-2; perhaps TRBD1 as D (5 bases). From germline, CDR1 is SNHLY and CDR2 FYNNEI. There are 13 residues in the CDR3. V was pared by 2 bases and J by 7 bases, with 11 bases between. The CDR3: CASSEQGMSGYTF. The CDR3 coding sequence is TGTGCCAGCAGTGAACAGGGAATGAGTGGCTACACCTTC.

This chain links TRBV6-2 or TRBV6-3 with TRBJ2-5; maybe TRBD2 (5 bases). Germline V gene data show CDR1 as MNHEY and CDR2 as SVGEGT. The V end lost 5 bases, the J end lost 7 bases, and 17 bases lay between the germline ends. CDR3 length: 14 residues. CDR3 amino acids: CASSPGPSAATQYF. The CDR3 nucleotides are TGTGCCAGCAGTCCGGGTCCTTCAGCGGCGACCCAGTACTTC.

The table lists this clonotype with a few counts. The J gene is TRBJ2-5, the V gene TRBV20-1; 7 bases match TRBD2. Gene TRBJ2-7 matches the end of the DNA better, so the J call may be wrong. The CDR3 is 13 amino acids. Germline CDR1 is DFQATT and CDR2 is SNEGSKA (reference sequence). CDR3 protein: CSARVASGYEQYF. The CDR3 region has the DNA TGCAGTGCTAGAGTGGCTAGCGGCTACGAGCAGTACTTC.

The gene calls are TRBV7-2 and TRBJ2-7; no clear D gene. V was trimmed by 5 bases and J by 2 bases, leaving 10 bases between them. Germline values: CDR1 SGHTA, CDR2 FQGNSA. The length of the CDR3 is 13 residues. CDR3 protein: CASSAEIPYEQYF. CDR3 nucleotides: TGTGCCAGCAGCGCCGAGATACCCTACGAGCAGTACTTC. The full variable domain, its missing parts supplied by reference TRBV7-2 and TRBJ2-7, is GAGVSQSPSNKVTEKGKDVELRCDPISGHTALYWYRQSLGQGLEFLIYFQGNSAPDKSGLPSDRFSAERTGGSVSTLTIQRTQQEDSAVYLCASSAEIPYEQYFGPGTRLTVT.

Remarks on this clonotype: At one end, the junction sequence differs from germline, possibly due to a read error. This rearrangement joins TRBV11-2 to TRBJ2-1; D may match TRBD1 or TRBD2 (6 bases each). CDR1 is SGHAT, CDR2 FQNNGV, per germline. The CDR3 covers 16 residues. This CDR3 reads CASSLGGAIGVNEQLF. CDR3 DNA: TGTGCCAGCAGCTTAGGGGGGGCGATCGGGGTCAATGAGCAGCTCTTC.

A few counts support this clonotype. The chain has TRBV24-1 and TRBJ2-1; D gene ambiguous. The CDR3 runs 11 residues. Trimming pared 1 base from V and 7 bases from J, leaving 1 base between. From germline, CDR1 is KGHDR and CDR2 SFDVKD. For the CDR3, the DNA is TGTGCCACCAGTGATTTTAATGAGCAGTTCTTC. This sequence encodes CATSDFNEQFF.

The chain is built from TRBV2 and TRBJ2-1; TRBD1 agrees at 7 bases. Germline CDR1 reads SNHLY; CDR2 reads FYNNEI. The CDR3 totals 16 residues. J was trimmed by 0 bases and V by 7 bases; bases with no gene match: 9. For the CDR3, the DNA is TGTGCCAGCAAGAGAGGGGGCCTGAGCTCCTACAATGAGCAGTTCTTC. Translation: CASKRGGLSSYNEQFF. The variable domain in full, with the rest retrieved from reference TRBV2 and TRBJ2-1, is EPEVTQTPSHQVTQMGQEVILRCVPISNHLYFYWYRQILGQKVEFLVSFYNNEISEKSEIFDDQFSVERPDGSNFTLKIRSTKLEDSAMYFCASKRGGLSSYNEQFFGPGTRLTVL.

The V call is TRBV6-1, the J call TRBJ2-5, with TRBD2 matching over 7 bases. Trimming took 6 bases from V and 5 from J; bases not matched to a gene: 15. The CDR3 extends over 16 amino acids. From germline, CDR1 is MNHNS and CDR2 SASEGT. Written as DNA, the CDR3 is TGTGCCAGCAGCGCGATTCGGGGGGTTATACTGGAGACCCAGTACTTC. Translating it yields CASSAIRGVILETQYF.

This clonotype appeared many times. The V gene is TRBV7-2, the J gene TRBJ2-5; a weak D match, TRBD2 (5 bases). Trimming took off 5 bases at V and 4 bases at J, with 14 bases between the two ends. The CDR3 is 14 amino acids. CDR1 SGHTA and CDR2 FQGNSA come from the germline V gene. Here the CDR3 reads CASSGQLEVETQYF. The CDR3 DNA follows: TGTGCCAGCAGCGGCCAACTAGAGGTAGAGACCCAGTACTTC. Full variable domain (rest looked up from reference TRBV7-2 and TRBJ2-5): GAGVSQSPSNKVTEKGKDVELRCDPISGHTALYWYRQSLGQGLEFLIYFQGNSAPDKSGLPSDRFSAERTGGSVSTLTIQRTQQEDSAVYLCASSGQLEVETQYFGPGTRLLVL.

The gene calls are TRBV7-2 and TRBJ2-1, with 7 bases fitting TRBD1. This CDR3 spans 13 amino acids. V was pared by 4 bases and J by 5 bases, with 2 bases of the junction left unmatched. Germline CDR1 and CDR2: SGHTA and FQGNSA. CDR3 sequence (DNA): TGTGCCAGCAGCTCAGGGGGTAACAATGAGCAGTTCTTC. Protein: CASSSGGNNEQFF. The full variable domain, its missing parts supplied by reference TRBV7-2 and TRBJ2-1, is GAGVSQSPSNKVTEKGKDVELRCDPISGHTALYWYRQSLGQGLEFLIYFQGNSAPDKSGLPSDRFSAERTGGSVSTLTIQRTQQEDSAVYLCASSSGGNNEQFFGPGTRLTVL.

The sample holds a few counts of this clonotype. The V call is TRBV7-2, the J call TRBJ2-1, with D possibly being TRBD1 (6 bases). V was clipped by 6 bases and J by 6 bases, with 24 bases between them. The CDR3 length is 17 residues. CDR1 and CDR2 (germline): SGHTA, FQGNSA. The CDR3 sequence: CASRRDRSSVRSNEQFF. CDR3 bases: TGTGCCAGCAGACGAGACAGGTCTTCAGTACGGTCCAATGAGCAGTTCTTC.

The chain combines TRBV7-9 with TRBJ1-4; D uncertain. Germline values: CDR1 SEHNR, CDR2 FQNEAQ (reference sequence). V lost 8 bases to trimming and J lost 8 bases, with 15 bases between them. There are 13 residues in the CDR3. Here the CDR3 DNA reads TGTGCCAGCGGTCCTGGTAGTAACGAAAAACTGTTTTTT. Amino acids: CASGPGSNEKLFF.

This chain uses TRBV11-2 with TRBJ2-1; TRBD1 matches 11 bases. CDR3 length: 16 residues. Germline V gene lookup returns CDR1 SGHAT and CDR2 FQNNGV. V shed 1 base and J 8 bases; nucleotides not matched to a gene: 7. This chain's CDR3 is CASSLAGQGAVDEQFF. DNA of the CDR3: TGTGCCAGCAGCTTAGCCGGACAGGGGGCGGTAGATGAGCAGTTCTTC.

This chain uses TRBV12-3 or TRBV12-4 with TRBJ2-2, with 12 nucleotides matching TRBD2. The CDR3 runs to 16 residues. The V gene end was trimmed by 5 bases and the J gene end by 5 bases; junction bases not matched to a gene: 6. The CDR3 here is CASSPSSGGDTGELFF. CDR3 sequence (DNA): TGTGCCAGCAGTCCATCTAGCGGGGGGGATACCGGGGAGCTGTTTTTT.

This sequence joins TRBV5-1 and TRBJ2-3; 9 bases map to TRBD2. This CDR3 contains 16 residues. Germline values: CDR1 SGHRS, CDR2 YFSETQ. The V and J ends lost 4 bases and 2 bases, in that order; junction bases with no gene match: 8. The CDR3 protein is CASSRTIAGDTDTQYF. CDR3 in DNA: TGCGCCAGCAGCCGAACAATAGCGGGGGACACAGATACGCAGTATTTT.

This clonotype was recorded a few times. The J gene is TRBJ2-5, the V gene TRBV3-1; tentative D call: TRBD2 (5 bases). This CDR3 contains 13 residues. The germline V gene encodes CDR1 LGHDT and CDR2 YNNKEL (reference sequence). The V end was cut by 6 bases, the J end by 5 bases, with 13 bases between. CDR3 DNA: TGTGCCAGCAGAGAGTTAGCGCTGGAGACCCAGTACTTC. This sequence encodes CASRELALETQYF.

This clonotype was counted once. V and J are TRBV4-2 and TRBJ1-3; no firm D call. The CDR3 runs 16 residues. Germline V CDR1 and CDR2: LGHNA, YNFKEQ. The ends were cut back, 0 bases at V and 0 bases at J, with 9 bases in the middle. CDR3 DNA sequence: TGTGCCAGCAGCCAAGAGGAACAGAGCTCTGGAAACACCATATATTTT. Its protein product is CASSQEEQSSGNTIYF.

The V call is TRBV20-1, the J call TRBJ1-1; D gene uncertain. This CDR3 is built from 13 residues. Per germline, CDR1 DFQATT and CDR2 SNEGSKA (reference sequence). V was trimmed by 5 bases and J by 7 bases, leaving 17 bases between them. CDR3 DNA: TGCAGTGCTCCCACCAATAAGGCGGATGAAGCTTTCTTT. Translating gives CSAPTNKADEAFF.

The chain uses TRBV6-2 or TRBV6-3 and TRBJ2-5; 7 bases fit TRBD1. The germline V gene encodes CDR1 MNHEY and CDR2 SVGEGT. The V segment lost 7 bases and the J segment 4 bases; nucleotides outside the gene matches: 6. This CDR3 is built from 13 residues. CDR3 nucleotides: TGTGCCAGCAATACAGGGGCGACAGAGACCCAGTACTTC. This translates into CASNTGATETQYF.

Regarding this clonotype: An end of the junction differs from the germline gene, which may be a read error. The CDR3 reads CASSYSIGKGNEQYF. The CDR3 DNA sequence: TGCGCCAGCAGTTACTCGATAGGGAAGGGGAACGAGCAGTACTTC. The chain carries TRBV6-5 and TRBJ2-7; D might be TRBD1 (5 bases). The germline CDR1 and CDR2 sequences are MNHEY and SVGAGI. The CDR3 contains 15 residues.

The rearrangement uses TRBV29-1 and TRBJ2-5; TRBD2 might be the D (5 bases). The germline gives CDR1 SQVTM, CDR2 ANQGSEA. Trimming removed 4 bases from V and 5 bases from J, with 14 bases in between. The CDR3 sequence is 13 residues long. The DNA of the CDR3 is TGCAGCGTTGGGCAGCGGATGCGCGAGACCCAGTACTTC. Translation gives CSVGQRMRETQYF.

The chain recombines TRBV7-9 with TRBJ2-5; D gene ambiguous. The germline V gene encodes CDR1 SEHNR and CDR2 FQNEAQ (reference sequence). The V end was cut by 5 bases, the J end by 5 bases, with 9 bases between. The CDR3 length is 12 residues. DNA for the CDR3: TGTGCCAGCAGCGTAGAACGGGAGACCCAGTACTTC. It encodes CASSVERETQYF.